These T cell receptor beta chains were read from a single sample in a study of blood T cell repertoires in COVID-19. Libraries were prepared by immunoSEQ multiplex PCR; TCRdb keeps only in-frame clonotypes and omits some of them. Of 300,000 to 350,000 clones detected, 90% to 95% appear once; the ten largest clones hold around 3.9%. Sample: PBMCs or T cells enriched from blood (not recorded which). These receptors came from a woman between 25 and 40 years old who had been exposed to COVID-19. The CDR3 runs from the conserved cysteine through the conserved F or W. Fields, in order: J gene, V gene, CDR3 protein.

J: TRBJ2-1
V: TRBV11-3
CDR3: CASSLEGGQTYNEQFF

J: TRBJ1-1
V: TRBV11-1
CDR3: CASSPQGGNTEAFF

J: TRBJ2-5
V: TRBV6-1
CDR3: CASSESIAGARETQYF

J: TRBJ1-2
V: TRBV5-4
CDR3: CASSLEGRKGNGYTF

J: TRBJ2-2
V: TRBV7-2
CDR3: CASRAGTSATGELFF

J: TRBJ1-1
V: TRBV2
CDR3: CASSRESEGFF

J: TRBJ1-2
V: TRBV10-1
CDR3: CASSCPGTGGEGGYTF

J: TRBJ1-2
V: TRBV6-2/TRBV6-3
CDR3: CASSGHGGVYGYTF

J: TRBJ2-3
V: TRBV19
CDR3: CASRDRGTQYF

J: TRBJ1-2
V: TRBV18
CDR3: CASSPDYGYTF